Listed below are T cell receptor beta chains from one sample, sequenced in a study of blood T cell repertoires in COVID-19. Assay used: immunoSEQ multiplex PCR; TCRdb lists only in-frame clones, some missing. The sample has some 150,000 clones; roughly 80% are singletons. The specimen sequenced was peripheral blood. These receptor sequences come from a woman in her 50s with active or convalescent COVID-19. Each CDR3 is given with its conserved first and last residue. D genes are given only for firm matches. Clone size is given for some rows only: seen once, a few or many times, or a class if the clone is expanded.

d_call j_call v_call clone_size cdr3_nt cdr3_aa
TRBD2 TRBJ2-1 TRBV7-9 . TGTGCCAGCGGTGGACTAGCGGGGGGTAAGATCTACAATGAGCAGTTCTTC CASGGLAGGKIYNEQFF
TRBD1 TRBJ1-2 TRBV30 . TGTGCCTGGAGTAAACCCCGATACAGGGGTAGCTATGGCTACACCTTC CAWSKPRYRGSYGYTF
TRBD1 TRBJ1-2 TRBV18 . TGTGCCAGCTCACGGGACAGGGGGGATGGCTACACCTTC CASSRDRGDGYTF
. TRBJ2-3 TRBV28 . TGTGCCAGCACCAACATAGCGGAGGGCAGCACAGATACGCAGTATTTT CASTNIAEGSTDTQYF
. TRBJ2-5 TRBV10-3 once TGTGCCATCAGTGGTGTCAGCGAAGAGACCCAGTACTTC CAISGVSEETQYF
. TRBJ2-1 TRBV29-1 few TGCAGCGCCGAGACTAGTCCCTCCTTCTACAATGAGCAGTTCTTC CSAETSPSFYNEQFF
. TRBJ2-7 TRBV2 . TGTGCCAGCAGCCGACAATCCCGATACGAGCAGTACTTC CASSRQSRYEQYF
. TRBJ1-3 TRBV7-2 . TGTGCCAGCAGCTCGGACAGCCCTTCTGGAAACACCATATATTTT CASSSDSPSGNTIYF
. TRBJ1-1 TRBV28 . TGTGCCAGCAGCCCAGGACTGGGCGGTAGGCGGAACACTGAAGCTTTCTTT CASSPGLGGRRNTEAFF
. TRBJ2-7 TRBV9 once TGTGCCAGCAGCGTCGGGGTAGGCGAGCAGTACTTC CASSVGVGEQYF
. TRBJ1-2 TRBV19 . TGTGCCAGTAGTAGGGGGGGAAGCAACTATGGCTACACCTTC CASSRGGSNYGYTF
TRBD2 TRBJ2-1 TRBV7-8 few TGTGCCAGCAGCACTGGACTAGCCCACAATGAGCAGTTCTTC CASSTGLAHNEQFF
. TRBJ1-1 TRBV4-3 . TGCGCCAGCAGCCAAGCAGTGGGGGGGAACACTGAAGCTTTCTTT CASSQAVGGNTEAFF
. TRBJ1-4 TRBV30 . TGTGCCTGGAGTGTACGGGTAGACGGCAATGAAAAACTGTTTTTT CAWSVRVDGNEKLFF
TRBD1 TRBJ1-6 TRBV6-5 . TGTGCCAGCAGTTACAGGGCAGGGGGGAATAATTCACCCCTCCACTTT CASSYRAGGNNSPLHF
TRBD1 TRBJ2-5 TRBV18 . TGTGCCAGCTCACCCAAGGGACAGCAAGAGACCCAGTACTTC CASSPKGQQETQYF
TRBD1 TRBJ2-7 TRBV29-1 . TGCAGCGTCGCTCCAGGCGTGACAGGGACCTACGAGCAGTACTTC CSVAPGVTGTYEQYF
. TRBJ2-5 TRBV18 . TGTGCCAGCTCACCTGTGCGTCAAGCGAACCAAGAGACCCAGTACTTC CASSPVRQANQETQYF
TRBD1 TRBJ1-3 TRBV5-6 . TGTGCCAGCAGCTTGGACGGTTTCCGGACAGGGTCCGGAAACACCATATATTTT CASSLDGFRTGSGNTIYF
. TRBJ1-5 TRBV9 . TGTGCCAGCAGCGTAGATCCGGGTCAGCCCCAGCATTTT CASSVDPGQPQHF
. TRBJ1-2 TRBV30 . TGTGCCTGGAGTGTACTCAGACAGGCCAGGGGCTACACCTTC CAWSVLRQARGYTF
. TRBJ1-4 TRBV9 . TGTGCCAGCACCGGGTCCCCGGTGAGTGAAAAACTGTTTTTT CASTGSPVSEKLFF
TRBD2 TRBJ2-2 TRBV3-1/TRBV3-2 . TGTGCCAGCAGCCTCCTAGCGGGAGGGGAAAGGCGCGGGGAGCTGTTTTTT CASSLLAGGERRGELFF
TRBD1 TRBJ2-5 TRBV7-2 . TGTGCCAGCAGCCTGGACAGGGGAATAGGAGAGACCCAGTACTTC CASSLDRGIGETQYF
TRBD1 TRBJ1-5 TRBV6-1 . TGTGCCAGCAGTGATCCAGAGGGACAGGGGTCCTATAGCAATCAGCCCCAGCATTTT CASSDPEGQGSYSNQPQHF
. TRBJ2-1 TRBV29-1 few TGCAGCGTTTCATCAGGGAACGGAGGGTACAATGAGCAGTTCTTC CSVSSGNGGYNEQFF
. TRBJ1-1 TRBV10-3 . TGTGCCATCAGGCGACAGAATATGAACACTGAAGCTTTCTTT CAIRRQNMNTEAFF
TRBD1 TRBJ1-6 TRBV6-5 . TGTGCCAGCGGCAGGGGGCAGGAAGGTTCACCCCTCCACTTT CASGRGQEGSPLHF